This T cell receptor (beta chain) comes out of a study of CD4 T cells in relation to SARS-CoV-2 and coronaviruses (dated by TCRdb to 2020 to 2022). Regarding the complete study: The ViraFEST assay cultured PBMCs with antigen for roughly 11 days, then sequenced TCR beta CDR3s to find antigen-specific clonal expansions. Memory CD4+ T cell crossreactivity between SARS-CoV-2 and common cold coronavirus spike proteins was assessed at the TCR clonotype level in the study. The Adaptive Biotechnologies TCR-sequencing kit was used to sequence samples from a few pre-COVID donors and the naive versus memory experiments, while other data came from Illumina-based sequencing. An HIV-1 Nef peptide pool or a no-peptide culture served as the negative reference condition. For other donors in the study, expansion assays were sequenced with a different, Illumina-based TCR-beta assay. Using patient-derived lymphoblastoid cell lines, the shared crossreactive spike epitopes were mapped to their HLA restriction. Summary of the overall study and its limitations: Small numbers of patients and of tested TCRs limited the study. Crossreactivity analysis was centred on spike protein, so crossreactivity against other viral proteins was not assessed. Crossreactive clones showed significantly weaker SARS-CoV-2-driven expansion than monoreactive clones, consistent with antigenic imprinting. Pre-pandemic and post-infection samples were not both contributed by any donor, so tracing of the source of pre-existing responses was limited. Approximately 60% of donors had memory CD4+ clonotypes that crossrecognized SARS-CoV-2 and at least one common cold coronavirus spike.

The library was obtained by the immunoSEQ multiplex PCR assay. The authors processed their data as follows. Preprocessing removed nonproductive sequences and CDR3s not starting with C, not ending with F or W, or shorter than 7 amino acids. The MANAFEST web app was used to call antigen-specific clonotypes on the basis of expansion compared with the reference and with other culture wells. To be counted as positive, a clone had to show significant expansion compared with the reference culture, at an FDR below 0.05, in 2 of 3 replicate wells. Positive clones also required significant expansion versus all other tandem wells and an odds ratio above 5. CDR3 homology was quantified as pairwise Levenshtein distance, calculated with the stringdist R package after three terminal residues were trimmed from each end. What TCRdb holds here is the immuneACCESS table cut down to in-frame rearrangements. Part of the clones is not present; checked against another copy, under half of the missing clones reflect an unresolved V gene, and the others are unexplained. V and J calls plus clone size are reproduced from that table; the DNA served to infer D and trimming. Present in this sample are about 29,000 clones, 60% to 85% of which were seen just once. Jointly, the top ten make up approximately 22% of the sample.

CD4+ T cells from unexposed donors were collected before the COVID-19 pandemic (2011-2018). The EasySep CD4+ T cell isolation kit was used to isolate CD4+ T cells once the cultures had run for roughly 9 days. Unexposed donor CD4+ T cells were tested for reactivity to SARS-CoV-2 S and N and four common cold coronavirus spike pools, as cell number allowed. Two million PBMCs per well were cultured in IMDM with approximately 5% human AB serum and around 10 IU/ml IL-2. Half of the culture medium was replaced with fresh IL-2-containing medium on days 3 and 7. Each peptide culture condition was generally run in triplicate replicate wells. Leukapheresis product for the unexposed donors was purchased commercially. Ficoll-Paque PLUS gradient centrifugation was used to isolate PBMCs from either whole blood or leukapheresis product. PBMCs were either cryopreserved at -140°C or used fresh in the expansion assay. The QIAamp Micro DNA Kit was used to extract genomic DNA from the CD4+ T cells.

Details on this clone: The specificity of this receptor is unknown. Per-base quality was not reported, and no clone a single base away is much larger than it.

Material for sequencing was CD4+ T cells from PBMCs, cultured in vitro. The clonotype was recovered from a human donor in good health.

The CDR3 in this case is CASSAWFGGAEQYF. The sequence in DNA is TGTGCCAGCAGCGCTTGGTTTGGGGGGGCCGAGCAGTACTTC. In this chain, TRBV9 is recombined with TRBJ2-7; TRBD2 is possibly the D segment (7 matching bases). V loses 3 bases, J loses 6 bases, and the germline ends lie 16 bases apart. From the cysteine through the phenylalanine, the CDR3 covers 14 amino acids. Of the read, only the CDR3 DNA is kept; its 42 bases are in frame from base 1. Taken from the germline V gene, the CDR1 and CDR2 loops are SGDLS and YYNGEE.